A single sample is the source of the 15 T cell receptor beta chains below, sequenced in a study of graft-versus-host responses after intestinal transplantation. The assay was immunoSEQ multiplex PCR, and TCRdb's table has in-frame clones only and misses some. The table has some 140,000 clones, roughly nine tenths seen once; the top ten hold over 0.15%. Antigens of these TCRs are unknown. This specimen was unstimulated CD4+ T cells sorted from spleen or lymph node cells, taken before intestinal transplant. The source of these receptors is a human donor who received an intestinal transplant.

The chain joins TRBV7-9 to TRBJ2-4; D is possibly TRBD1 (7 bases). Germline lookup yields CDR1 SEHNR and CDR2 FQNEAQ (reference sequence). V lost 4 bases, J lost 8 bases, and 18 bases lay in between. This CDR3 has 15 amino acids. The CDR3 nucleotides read TGTGCCAGCAGCTCCCCTAGGGGGCGCGGGGACATTCAGTACTTC. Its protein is CASSSPRGRGDIQYF. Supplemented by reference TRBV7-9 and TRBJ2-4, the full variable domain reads DTGVSQNPRHKITKRGQNVTFRCDPISEHNRLYWYRQTLGQGPEFLTYFQNEAQLEKSRLLSDRFSAERPKGSFSTLEIQRTEQGDSAMYLCASSSPRGRGDIQYFGAGTRLSVL.

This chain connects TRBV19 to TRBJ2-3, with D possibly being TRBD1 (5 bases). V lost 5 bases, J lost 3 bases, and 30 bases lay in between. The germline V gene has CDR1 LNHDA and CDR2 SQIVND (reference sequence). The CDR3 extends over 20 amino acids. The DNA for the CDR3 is TGTGCCAGTAGTCCCCGATCTCTGAGGACCACAGGATGGTCTACAGATACGCAGTATTTT. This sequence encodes CASSPRSLRTTGWSTDTQYF.

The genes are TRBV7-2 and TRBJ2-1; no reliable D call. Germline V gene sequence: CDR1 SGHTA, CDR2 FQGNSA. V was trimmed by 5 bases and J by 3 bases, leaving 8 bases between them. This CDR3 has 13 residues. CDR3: CASSGSYYNEQFF. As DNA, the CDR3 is TGTGCCAGCAGCGGTAGCTACTACAATGAGCAGTTCTTC.

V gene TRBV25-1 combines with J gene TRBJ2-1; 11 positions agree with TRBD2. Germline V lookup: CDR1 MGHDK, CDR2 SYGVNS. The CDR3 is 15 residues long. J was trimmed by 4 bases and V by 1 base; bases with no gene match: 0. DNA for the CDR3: TGTGCCAGCAGTGAATGGACTAGCGGGTACAATGAGCAGTTCTTC. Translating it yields CASSEWTSGYNEQFF.

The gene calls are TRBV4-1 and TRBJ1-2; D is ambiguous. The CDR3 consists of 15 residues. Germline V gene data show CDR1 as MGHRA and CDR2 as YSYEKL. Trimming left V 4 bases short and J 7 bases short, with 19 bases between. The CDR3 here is CASSPSGGFSSGYTF. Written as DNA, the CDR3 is TGCGCCAGCAGCCCCTCGGGTGGGTTTTCTAGTGGCTACACCTTC.

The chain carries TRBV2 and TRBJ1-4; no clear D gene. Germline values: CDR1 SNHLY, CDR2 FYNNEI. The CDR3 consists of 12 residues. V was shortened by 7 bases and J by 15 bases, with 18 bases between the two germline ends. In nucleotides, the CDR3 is TGTGCCAGCATAATCGATCAGAATGTGGTGTTTTTT. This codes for CASIIDQNVVFF.

In DNA, the CDR3 is TGCGCCAGCAGCTTTTTAGGGGGGAGGCAAGAGACCCAGTACTTC. Translated: CASSFLGGRQETQYF. The chain is built from TRBV5-1 and TRBJ2-5; D tentatively reads TRBD1 or TRBD2 (6 bases each). The CDR3 contains 15 residues. Germline V gene lookup returns CDR1 SGHRS and CDR2 YFSETQ. V gave up 2 bases and J gave up 2 bases, with 13 bases separating them.

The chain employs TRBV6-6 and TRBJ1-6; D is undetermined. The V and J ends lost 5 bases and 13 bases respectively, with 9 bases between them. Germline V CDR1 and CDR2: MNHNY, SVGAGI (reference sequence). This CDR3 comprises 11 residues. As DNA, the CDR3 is TGTGCCAGCAGTGGCTCGGGGCCCCTCCACTTT. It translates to CASSGSGPLHF.

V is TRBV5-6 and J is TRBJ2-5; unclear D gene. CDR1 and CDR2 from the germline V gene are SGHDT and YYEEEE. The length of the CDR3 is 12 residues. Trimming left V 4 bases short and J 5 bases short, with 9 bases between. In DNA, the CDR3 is TGTGCCAGCAGCATTCGATTGGAGACCCAGTACTTC. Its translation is CASSIRLETQYF.

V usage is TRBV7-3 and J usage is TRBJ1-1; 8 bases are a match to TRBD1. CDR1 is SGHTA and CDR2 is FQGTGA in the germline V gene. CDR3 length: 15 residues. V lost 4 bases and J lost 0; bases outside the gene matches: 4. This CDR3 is CASSWTGSLNTEAFF. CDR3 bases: TGTGCCAGCAGCTGGACAGGGAGCCTGAACACTGAAGCTTTCTTT.

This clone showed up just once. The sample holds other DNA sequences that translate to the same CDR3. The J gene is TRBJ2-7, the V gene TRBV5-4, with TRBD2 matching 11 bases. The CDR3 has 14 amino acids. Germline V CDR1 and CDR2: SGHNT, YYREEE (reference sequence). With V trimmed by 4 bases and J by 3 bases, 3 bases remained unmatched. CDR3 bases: TGTGCCAGCAGCCTAGGGACTAGCGGCTACGAGCAGTACTTC. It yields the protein CASSLGTSGYEQYF.

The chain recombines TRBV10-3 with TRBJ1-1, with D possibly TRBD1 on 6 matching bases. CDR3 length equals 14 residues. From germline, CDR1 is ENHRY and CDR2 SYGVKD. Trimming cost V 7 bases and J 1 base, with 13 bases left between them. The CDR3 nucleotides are TGTGCCATCACTTCACAGGGACCGAACACTGAAGCTTTCTTT. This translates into CAITSQGPNTEAFF.

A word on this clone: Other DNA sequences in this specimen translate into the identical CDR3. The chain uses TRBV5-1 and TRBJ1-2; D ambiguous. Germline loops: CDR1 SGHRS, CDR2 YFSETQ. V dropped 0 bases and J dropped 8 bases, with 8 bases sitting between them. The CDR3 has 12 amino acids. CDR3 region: CASSLAGEGYTF. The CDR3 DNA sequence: TGCGCCAGCAGCTTGGCCGGGGAAGGCTACACCTTC.

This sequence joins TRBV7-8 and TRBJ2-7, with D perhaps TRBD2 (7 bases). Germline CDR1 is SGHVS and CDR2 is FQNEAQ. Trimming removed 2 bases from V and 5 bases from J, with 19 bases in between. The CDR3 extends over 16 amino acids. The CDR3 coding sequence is TGTGCCAGCAGCTTATCGGATGGGGGGGCTTTCCACGAGCAGTACTTC. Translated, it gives CASSLSDGGAFHEQYF.

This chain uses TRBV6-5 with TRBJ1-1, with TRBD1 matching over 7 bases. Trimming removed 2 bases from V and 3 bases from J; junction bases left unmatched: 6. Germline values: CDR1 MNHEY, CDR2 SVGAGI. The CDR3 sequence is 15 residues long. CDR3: CASSYTSGGDTEAFF. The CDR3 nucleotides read TGTGCCAGCAGTTACACATCAGGGGGGGACACTGAAGCTTTCTTT.